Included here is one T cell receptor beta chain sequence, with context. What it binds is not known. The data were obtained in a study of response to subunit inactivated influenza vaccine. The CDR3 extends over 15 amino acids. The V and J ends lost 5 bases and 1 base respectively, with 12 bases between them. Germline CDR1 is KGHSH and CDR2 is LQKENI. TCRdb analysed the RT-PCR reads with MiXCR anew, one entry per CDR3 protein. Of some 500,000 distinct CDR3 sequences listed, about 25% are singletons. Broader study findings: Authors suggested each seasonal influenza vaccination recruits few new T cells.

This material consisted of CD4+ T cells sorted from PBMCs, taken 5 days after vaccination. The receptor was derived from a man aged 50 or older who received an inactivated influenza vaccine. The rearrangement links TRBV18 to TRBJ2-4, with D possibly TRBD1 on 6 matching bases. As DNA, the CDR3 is TGTGCCAGCTCAGAGGGGGAGCGGGCCAAAAACATTCAGTACTTC. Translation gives CASSEGERAKNIQYF.